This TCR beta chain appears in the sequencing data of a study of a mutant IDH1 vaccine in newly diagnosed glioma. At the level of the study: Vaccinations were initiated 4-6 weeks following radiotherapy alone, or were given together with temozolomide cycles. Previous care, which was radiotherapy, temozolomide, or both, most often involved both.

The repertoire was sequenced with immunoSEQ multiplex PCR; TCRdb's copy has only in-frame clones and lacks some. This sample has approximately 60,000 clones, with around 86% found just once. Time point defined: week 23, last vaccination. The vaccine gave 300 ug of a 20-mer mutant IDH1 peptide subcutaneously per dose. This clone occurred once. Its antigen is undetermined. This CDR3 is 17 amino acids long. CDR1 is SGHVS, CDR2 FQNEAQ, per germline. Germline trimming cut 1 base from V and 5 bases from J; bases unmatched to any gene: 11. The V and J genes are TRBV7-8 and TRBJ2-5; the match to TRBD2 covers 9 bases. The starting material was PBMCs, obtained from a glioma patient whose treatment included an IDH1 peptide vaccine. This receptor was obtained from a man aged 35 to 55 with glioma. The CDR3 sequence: CASSLGAGGRERETQYF. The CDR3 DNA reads TGTGCCAGCAGCTTAGGGGCGGGAGGGAGGGAAAGGGAGACCCAGTACTTC.